A single sample gave rise to the 27 T cell receptor beta chains below, sequenced in a study of blood T cells in healthy people across ages. A second PCR, run for roughly 7 to 12 cycles, used a sample-barcoded 5' primer plus a J-beta primer mix. TCRdb fed the 5' RACE reads into MiXCR, producing one record per CDR3 protein. The data show hundreds of thousands of distinct CDR3 sequences, approximately 49% seen once. The sequencing input was blood. The source of these receptors is a man aged 25-45 years in good health.

This clonotype was picked up a small number of times. V and J are TRBV9 and TRBJ2-7; possible D gene TRBD1, 5 bases. The CDR3 spans 15 residues. The germline V and J ends were trimmed by 0 bases and 2 bases, with 12 bases remaining between them. The V gene's germline CDR1 is SGDLS and CDR2 YYNGEE. CDR3 DNA sequence: TGTGCCAGCAGCGTAGCTACAGGAGAAACCTACGAGCAGTACTTC. This translates into CASSVATGETYEQYF.

The chain combines TRBV5-5 with TRBJ1-1, with D unclear. CDR1 is SGHKS, CDR2 YYEKEE, per germline (reference sequence). The CDR3 covers 13 residues. V was shortened by 7 bases and J by 1 base, with 11 bases between the two germline ends. CDR3: CASEVRGNTEAFF. The CDR3 DNA reads as TGTGCCAGCGAAGTCCGCGGGAACACTGAAGCTTTCTTT.

This clonotype occurred a few times. V gene TRBV27 combines with J gene TRBJ2-2; TRBD2 is a possible D gene (7 bases). V dropped 2 bases and J dropped 4 bases, with 11 bases sitting between them. Germline V gene sequence: CDR1 MNHEY, CDR2 SMNVEV (reference sequence). The CDR3 has 15 residues. The DNA for the CDR3 is TGTGCCAGCAGTTTACGGGGGGCGGGCACCGGGGAGCTGTTTTTT. The encoded protein is CASSLRGAGTGELFF.

This clonotype was counted a few times. The CDR3 DNA sequence: TGTGCCAGCAGCCCTAGTTTTCGGAAGCAGTACTTC. Translation gives CASSPSFRKQYF. V usage is TRBV7-2 and J usage is TRBJ2-5; D gene ambiguous. The CDR3 consists of 12 residues. Trimming pared 5 bases from V and 11 bases from J, leaving 15 bases between. CDR1 is SGHTA, CDR2 FQGNSA, per germline.

The sample holds a few counts of this clonotype. The CDR3 here is CASSQVTIAGDEETQYF. The CDR3 DNA is TGCGCCAGCAGCCAAGTGACTATAGCGGGGGATGAGGAGACCCAGTACTTC. The genes are TRBV4-3 and TRBJ2-5, with 9 bases aligning to TRBD2. V lost 1 base and J lost 5; bases outside the gene matches: 11. This CDR3 region has 17 residues. Germline V gives CDR1 LGHNA, CDR2 YSLEER.

In its sample, this clonotype was seen a few times. One end of the junction is discordant with germline, which a read error may explain. Here the CDR3 DNA reads TGTGCCAGCAGTTTGGGACAGGGCGAACACACTGAAGCTTTCTTT. The encoded protein is CASSLGQGEHTEAFF. The V call is TRBV5-6, the J call TRBJ1-1, with 9 nucleotides matching TRBD1. CDR3 length: 15 residues. The germline CDR1 and CDR2 sequences are SGHDT and YYEEEE. Together with reference TRBV5-6 and TRBJ1-1, the CDR3 gives the full variable domain: DAGVTQSPTHLIKTRGQQVTLRCSPKSGHDTVSWYQQALGQGPQFIFQYYEEEERQRGNFPDRFSGHQFPNYSSELNVNALLLGDSALYLCASSLGQGEHTEAFFGQGTRLTVV.

The chain carries TRBV20-1 and TRBJ2-7; 8 positions match TRBD1. Unmatched junction bases numbered 22, after V lost 6 bases and J lost 3 bases. CDR3 length: 18 amino acids. Germline V gene lookup returns CDR1 DFQATT and CDR2 SNEGSKA (reference sequence). The CDR3 here is CSASAGQGRDTRDYEQYF. DNA of the CDR3: TGCAGTGCCAGCGCTGGACAGGGTCGGGACACACGAGACTACGAGCAGTACTTC.

This sequence joins TRBV10-3 and TRBJ2-6; no reliable D call. The germline V gene has CDR1 ENHRY and CDR2 SYGVKD. Trimming shortened V by 3 bases and J by 0 bases, and 3 bases separated the two germline ends. The CDR3 spans 14 residues. CDR3 in amino acids: CAISDASGANVLTF. The CDR3 coding sequence is TGTGCCATCAGTGACGCCTCTGGGGCCAACGTCCTGACTTTC.

Remarks on this clonotype: This may arise from a read error, as a much more abundant clone is one base away. The chain employs TRBV4-2 and TRBJ2-1; 9 nucleotides align to TRBD1. The length of the CDR3 is 20 residues. Per the germline V gene, CDR1 is LGHNA and CDR2 is YNFKEQ. The CDR3 protein is CAGSQEVPGQGLRVSDEQFF. The CDR3 DNA is TGTGCCGGCAGCCAGGAAGTACCGGGACAGGGCCTACGGGTGAGCGATGAGCAGTTCTTC.

In regard to this clonotype: An end of the junction does not agree with germline; a read error may underlie this. The V and J genes are TRBV24-1 and TRBJ2-7; TRBD1 matches at 9 bases. Per germline, CDR1 KGHDR and CDR2 SFDVKD. CDR3 size: 16 residues. CDR3 DNA: TGTGCCACCAGTGATTCCCGGACAGGGGCAACCTACGGGCAGTACTTC. This sequence encodes CATSDSRTGATYGQYF.

The V call is TRBV6-2 or TRBV6-3, the J call TRBJ2-3; tentative D call: TRBD1 (6 bases). Trimming pared 8 bases from V and 0 bases from J, leaving 12 bases between. Per the germline V gene, CDR1 is MNHEY and CDR2 is SVGEGT. This CDR3 contains 14 residues. This chain's CDR3 is CASVQGASTDTQYF. CDR3 sequence (DNA): TGTGCCAGCGTACAGGGCGCTAGCACAGATACGCAGTATTTT.

This clonotype was detected only a few times. The chain has TRBV27 and TRBJ2-3; unclear D gene. CDR1 MNHEY and CDR2 SMNVEV come from the germline V gene (reference sequence). The CDR3 runs 16 residues. V was trimmed by 8 bases and J by 2 bases, leaving 20 bases between them. The CDR3 protein is CASREEYTGTTDTQYF. CDR3 nucleotides: TGTGCCAGCCGTGAGGAGTACACCGGAACCACAGATACGCAGTATTTT.

The gene calls are TRBV24-1 and TRBJ1-2, with D possibly being TRBD1 (5 bases). V was clipped by 2 bases and J by 0 bases, with 15 bases between them. This CDR3 region has 17 residues. Germline assignment: CDR1 KGHDR and CDR2 SFDVKD. The CDR3 sequence: CATSDSGPTRANYGYTF. CDR3 DNA sequence: TGTGCCACCAGTGATTCGGGGCCGACAAGAGCTAACTATGGCTACACCTTC.

The chain has TRBV7-3 and TRBJ2-3; the match to TRBD2 covers 13 bases. Germline-derived CDR1 and CDR2 are SGHTA and FQGTGA. The CDR3 covers 18 residues. J lost 4 bases, V lost 2 bases, and 9 bases had no gene match. The CDR3 here is CASSLLGLAGAIADTQYF. As DNA, the CDR3 is TGTGCCAGCAGCTTACTCGGACTAGCGGGGGCCATCGCAGATACGCAGTATTTT.

This chain connects TRBV29-1 to TRBJ2-1; D ambiguous. This CDR3 has 14 amino acids. V gave up 0 bases and J gave up 7 bases, with 13 bases separating them. The germline gives CDR1 SQVTM, CDR2 ANQGSEA. CDR3 nucleotide sequence: TGCAGCGTTGAAGATTTGGTTTTTCAGAATGAGCAGTTCTTC. It encodes CSVEDLVFQNEQFF.

The chain combines TRBV20-1 with TRBJ1-1; the D gene is possibly TRBD1 (6 bases). CDR3 length: 14 residues. The V gene's germline CDR1 is DFQATT and CDR2 SNEGSKA (reference sequence). Trimming pared 3 bases from V and 5 bases from J, leaving 16 bases between. CDR3 protein: CSASVRQVGTEAFF. The DNA for the CDR3 is TGCAGTGCTAGTGTCAGACAGGTGGGGACTGAAGCTTTCTTT.

This clonotype occurred a few times. The chain links TRBV20-1 to TRBJ2-3; no definite D call. The CDR3 extends over 13 amino acids. CDR1 and CDR2 from the germline V gene are DFQATT and SNEGSKA (reference sequence). The V gene lost 3 bases and the J gene lost 1 base, with 8 bases spanning the gap. CDR3 coding DNA: TGCAGTGCTAGGGGTTACCGCACAGATACGCAGTATTTT. It codes for CSARGYRTDTQYF.

The V and J genes are TRBV20-1 and TRBJ1-5, with TRBD1 as a possible D gene (6 bases). The CDR3 contains 15 residues. CDR1 DFQATT and CDR2 SNEGSKA come from the germline V gene (reference sequence). Trimming removed 3 bases from V and 4 bases from J, with 16 bases in between. This CDR3 is CSASDTGKSNQPQHF. The DNA for the CDR3 is TGCAGTGCTAGTGACACAGGGAAATCGAATCAGCCCCAGCATTTT.

This clonotype turned up a few times. The chain combines TRBV6-2 or TRBV6-3 with TRBJ2-1; 9 nucleotides align to TRBD2. Germline CDR1 MNHEY, CDR2 SVGEGT. V dropped 9 bases and J dropped 6; count of bases not matched to a gene: 6. This CDR3 contains 13 residues. The CDR3 nucleotides are TGTGCCAGTAGCGGGGGACTCGCCAATGAGCAGTTCTTC. As protein: CASSGGLANEQFF.

This chain links TRBV7-9 with TRBJ2-1; 7 bases are a match to TRBD2. The CDR3 runs to 18 residues. The J segment lost 2 bases and the V segment lost 2 bases, leaving 12 bases of the junction unmatched. CDR1 and CDR2 from the germline V gene are SEHNR and FQNEAQ (reference sequence). The CDR3 loop is CASSLPSQRGDPYNEQFF. CDR3 sequence (DNA): TGTGCCAGCAGCTTACCTTCCCAGCGGGGAGATCCCTACAATGAGCAGTTCTTC.

The gene calls are TRBV10-3 and TRBJ1-5; D is unresolved. There are 14 residues in the CDR3. V lost 3 bases and J 0 bases, leaving 6 bases between the germline ends. Germline CDR1 ENHRY, CDR2 SYGVKD. The CDR3 sequence: CAISDLSSNQPQHF. CDR3 sequence (DNA): TGTGCCATCAGTGATCTAAGTAGCAATCAGCCCCAGCATTTT.

The chain combines TRBV20-1 with TRBJ2-3, with D tentatively TRBD2 (5 bases). Per the germline V gene, CDR1 is DFQATT and CDR2 is SNEGSKA (reference sequence). With 3 bases removed from V and 4 bases from J, the gap between germline ends came to 14 bases. The length of the CDR3 is 14 residues. Here the CDR3 reads CSARDSYPADTQYF. The CDR3 coding sequence is TGCAGTGCTAGGGACTCCTATCCCGCAGATACGCAGTATTTT.

The V and J genes are TRBV7-2 and TRBJ2-5; TRBD1 might be the D (6 bases). Germline V CDR1 and CDR2: SGHTA, FQGNSA. The CDR3 runs 16 residues. The V end lost 5 bases, the J end lost 4 bases, and 20 bases lay between the germline ends. The CDR3 DNA sequence: TGTGCCAGCAGCCCCAGGGACATGAGATCTCCAGAGACCCAGTACTTC. Encoded protein: CASSPRDMRSPETQYF.

This clonotype is a singleton in its sample. This chain links TRBV4-1 with TRBJ2-7; 9 bases are a match to TRBD2. Germline values: CDR1 MGHRA, CDR2 YSYEKL. There are 15 residues in the CDR3. With V trimmed by 1 base and J by 4 bases, 5 bases remained unmatched. The chain's CDR3 is CASSQVAGGAYEQYF. In DNA, the CDR3 is TGCGCCAGCAGCCAAGTTGCGGGGGGGGCGTACGAGCAGTACTTC.

This clonotype was picked up a small number of times. The chain is built from TRBV11-2 and TRBJ1-1; D may be TRBD1 (5 bases). CDR3 length: 14 residues. Trimming left V 3 bases short and J 3 bases short, with 11 bases between. In germline, CDR1 is SGHAT, CDR2 FQNNGV. The CDR3 DNA follows: TGTGCCAGCAGCTTTCAGGGCTTCTACACTGAAGCTTTCTTT. Translating gives CASSFQGFYTEAFF.

The chain uses TRBV4-1 and TRBJ1-1; D might be TRBD1 (5 bases). The CDR3 spans 11 residues. Germline CDR1 and CDR2: MGHRA and YSYEKL. Trimming took 11 bases from V and 4 from J, leaving 11 bases between them. The CDR3 spells CAFTGGTEAFF. In DNA, the CDR3 is TGCGCCTTTACAGGCGGCACTGAAGCTTTCTTT.

The gene calls are TRBV28 and TRBJ1-1; 7 positions agree with TRBD1. There are 15 residues in the CDR3. The junction had 8 bases not matched to a gene; V was cut back by 5 bases and J by 2 bases. CDR1 and CDR2 from the germline V gene are MDHEN and SYDVKM. The CDR3 nucleotides are TGTGCCAGCAGTCCGGTTGAGGGGGCCAACACTGAAGCTTTCTTT. Translated: CASSPVEGANTEAFF.